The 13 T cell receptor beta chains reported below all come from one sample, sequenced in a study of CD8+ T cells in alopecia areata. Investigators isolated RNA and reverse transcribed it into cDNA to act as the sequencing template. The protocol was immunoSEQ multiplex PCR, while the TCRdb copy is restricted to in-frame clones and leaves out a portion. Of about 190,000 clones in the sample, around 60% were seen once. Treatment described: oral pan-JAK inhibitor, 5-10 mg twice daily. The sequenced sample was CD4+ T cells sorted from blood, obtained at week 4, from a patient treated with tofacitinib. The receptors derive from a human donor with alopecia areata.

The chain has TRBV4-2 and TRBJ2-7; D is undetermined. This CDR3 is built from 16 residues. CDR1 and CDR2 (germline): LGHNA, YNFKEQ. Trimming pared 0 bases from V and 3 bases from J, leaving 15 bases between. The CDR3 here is CASSQDQSDGNYEQYF. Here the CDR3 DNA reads TGTGCCAGCAGCCAAGATCAGTCGGATGGAAACTACGAGCAGTACTTC.

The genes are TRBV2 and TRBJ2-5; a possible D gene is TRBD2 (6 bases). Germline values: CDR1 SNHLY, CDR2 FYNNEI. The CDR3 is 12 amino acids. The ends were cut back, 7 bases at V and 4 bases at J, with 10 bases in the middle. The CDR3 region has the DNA TGTGCCAGCAAGGTGGGAGGAGAGACCCAGTACTTC. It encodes CASKVGGETQYF.

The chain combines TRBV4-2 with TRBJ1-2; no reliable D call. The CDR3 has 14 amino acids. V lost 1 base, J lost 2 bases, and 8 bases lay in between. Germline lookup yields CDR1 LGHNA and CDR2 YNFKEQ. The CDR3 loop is CASSQVTGNYGYTF. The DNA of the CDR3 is TGTGCCAGCAGCCAAGTTACCGGGAACTATGGCTACACCTTC.

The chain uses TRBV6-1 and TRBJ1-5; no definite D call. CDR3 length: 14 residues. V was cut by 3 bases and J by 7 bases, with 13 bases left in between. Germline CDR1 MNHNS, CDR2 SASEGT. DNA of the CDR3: TGTGCCAGCAGTGACAGACAAGGTGAACAGCCCCAGCATTTT. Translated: CASSDRQGEQPQHF.

The chain's CDR3 is CASSLVQPGRSTQPQHF. The DNA of the CDR3 is TGTGCCAGCAGTTTAGTACAACCGGGACGTAGTACTCAGCCCCAGCATTTT. This chain uses TRBV27 with TRBJ1-5; weak D call: TRBD1 (5 bases). The germline V gene encodes CDR1 MNHEY and CDR2 SMNVEV (reference sequence). Trimming removed 2 bases from V and 6 bases from J, with 20 bases in between. The CDR3 is 17 amino acids.

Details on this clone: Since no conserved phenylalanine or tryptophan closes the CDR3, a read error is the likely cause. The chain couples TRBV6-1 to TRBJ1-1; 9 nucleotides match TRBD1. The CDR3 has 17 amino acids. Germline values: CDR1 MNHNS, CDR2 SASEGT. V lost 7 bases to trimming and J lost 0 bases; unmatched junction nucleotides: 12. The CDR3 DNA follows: TGTGCCAGCAAGGAAGCCGGTGGACAGGGGCTGAACACTGAAGCTTTCGTT. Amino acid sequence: CASKEAGGQGLNTEAFV.

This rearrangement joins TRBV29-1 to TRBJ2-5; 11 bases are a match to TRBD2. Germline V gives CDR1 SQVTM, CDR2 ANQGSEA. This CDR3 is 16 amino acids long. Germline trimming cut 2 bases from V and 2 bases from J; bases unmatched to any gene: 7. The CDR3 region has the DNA TGCAGCGTTGAATCCCTTAGACTAGCGGGGCAAGAGACCCAGTACTTC. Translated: CSVESLRLAGQETQYF.

This CDR3 reads CASSQAWTGANVLTF. CDR3 sequence (DNA): TGCGCCAGCAGCCAGGCCTGGACGGGGGCCAACGTCCTGACTTTC. The rearrangement uses TRBV4-3 and TRBJ2-6; no clear D gene. The length of the CDR3 is 15 residues. V lost 3 bases, J lost 4 bases, and 10 bases lay in between. Germline CDR1 is LGHNA and CDR2 is YSLEER.

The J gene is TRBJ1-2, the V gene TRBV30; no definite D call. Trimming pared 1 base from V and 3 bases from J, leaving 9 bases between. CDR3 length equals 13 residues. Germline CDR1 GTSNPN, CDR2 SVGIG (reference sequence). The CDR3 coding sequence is TGTGCCTGGAGTGGGGGAGCTGACTATGGCTACACCTTC. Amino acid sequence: CAWSGGADYGYTF.

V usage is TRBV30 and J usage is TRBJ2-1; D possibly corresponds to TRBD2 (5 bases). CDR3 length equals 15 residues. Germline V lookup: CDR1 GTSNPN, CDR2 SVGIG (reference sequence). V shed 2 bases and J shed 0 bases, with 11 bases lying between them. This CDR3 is CAWSRGRPSYNEQFF. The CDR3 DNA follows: TGTGCCTGGAGTCGGGGTAGGCCCTCCTACAATGAGCAGTTCTTC.

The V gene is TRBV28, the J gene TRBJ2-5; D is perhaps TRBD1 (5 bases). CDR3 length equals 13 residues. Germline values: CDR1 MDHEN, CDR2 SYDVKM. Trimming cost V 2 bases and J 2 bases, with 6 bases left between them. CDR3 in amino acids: CASSLPGQETQYF. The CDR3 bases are TGTGCCAGCAGTTTACCAGGGCAAGAGACCCAGTACTTC. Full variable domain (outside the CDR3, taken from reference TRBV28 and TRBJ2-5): DVKVTQSSRYLVKRTGEKVFLECVQDMDHENMFWYRQDPGLGLRLIYFSYDVKMKEKGDIPEGYSVSREKKERFSLILESASTNQTSMYLCASSLPGQETQYFGPGTRLLVL.

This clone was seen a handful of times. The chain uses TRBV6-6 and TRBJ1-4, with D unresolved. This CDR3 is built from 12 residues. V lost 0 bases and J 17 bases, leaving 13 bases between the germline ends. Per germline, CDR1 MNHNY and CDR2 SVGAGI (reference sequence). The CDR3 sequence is CASSYSDLNPFF. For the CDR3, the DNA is TGTGCCAGCAGTTACTCCGACTTGAACCCTTTTTTT.

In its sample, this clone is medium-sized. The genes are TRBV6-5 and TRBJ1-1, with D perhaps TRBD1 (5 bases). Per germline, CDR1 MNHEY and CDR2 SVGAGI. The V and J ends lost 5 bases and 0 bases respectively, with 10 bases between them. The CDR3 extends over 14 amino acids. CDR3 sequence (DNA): TGTGCCAGCAGTAGTCAGGGTATGAACACTGAAGCTTTCTTT. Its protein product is CASSSQGMNTEAFF.